The clone carrying this TCR beta chain appeared many times. Its target is unknown. This entry comes from a study of regulatory T cells in long-lasting Graves disease. Study details: The criterion for persistent Graves' disease was over 5 years of antithyroid drugs with positive TSH receptor antibodies.

CDR1 and CDR2 from the germline V gene are DFQATT and SNEGSKA (reference sequence). This CDR3 has 15 residues. The V and J ends lost 7 bases and 5 bases respectively, with 23 bases between them. Relying on iRepertoire HTBI primers and Arm-PCR of CDR3 regions, the team built TCR beta libraries. TCRdb re-derived calls from the multiplex PCR reads in MiXCR, one entry per CDR3 protein. The data contain approximately 400,000 distinct CDR3 sequences, around 20% of them seen just once; the ten biggest clones take up less than 25%. Study-wide results and limits: Having only a small sample size may have limited accuracy.

The time point is: persistent/refractory GD, antithyroid drugs over 5 years with positive TRAb. PBMC-derived RNA was used for the TCR library. Sequencing used peripheral blood mononuclear cells (PBMCs), obtained when the disease was refractory, from a patient treated with antithyroid drugs. This TCR derives from a female donor with Graves disease. V and J are TRBV20-1 and TRBJ1-1; possible D gene TRBD1, 6 bases. CDR3 residues: CSVPTGGIVATEAFF. CDR3 nucleotides: TGCAGTGTCCCGACAGGCGGGATAGTTGCGACTGAAGCTTTCTTT.